What follows are 29 T cell receptor beta chains derived from one specimen sequenced in a study of post-analysis software for immune sequencing data. Whole-study results and caveats: Four or five TRBV segments were more frequent in patients than controls; TRBV5-6, TRBV5-1 and TRBV20-1 belonged to this group.

TCR beta cDNA libraries included unique molecular identifiers. TCRdb analysed the PCR reads with MiXCR anew, one entry per CDR3 protein. The repertoire holds a few hundred thousand distinct CDR3 sequences, with about a third as singletons. Antigens for these TCRs are unknown. Source material: blood. Receptor source: a girl aged 10 to 17 with multiple sclerosis.

This chain uses TRBV27 with TRBJ1-6; the D is unclear. Trimming stripped 6 bases from V and 9 bases from J, with 9 bases between. This CDR3 is built from 12 residues. CDR1 and CDR2 from the germline V gene are MNHEY and SMNVEV (reference sequence). The CDR3 is CASSPRGSPLHF. The CDR3 bases are TGTGCCAGCAGCCCTCGGGGTTCACCCCTCCACTTT.

A few counts support this clonotype. The V and J genes are TRBV25-1 and TRBJ2-3, with D perhaps assigned TRBD1 or TRBD2 (5 bases each). The germline gives CDR1 MGHDK, CDR2 SYGVNS. V gave up 5 bases and J gave up 6 bases, with 9 bases separating them. The CDR3 extends over 12 amino acids. This CDR3 is CASSPWGDTQYF. In DNA form, the CDR3 reads TGTGCCAGCAGTCCCTGGGGGGATACGCAGTATTTT.

The V call is TRBV7-9, the J call TRBJ1-5; D perhaps matches TRBD1 (6 bases). The CDR3 length is 17 residues. Per the germline V gene, CDR1 is SEHNR and CDR2 is FQNEAQ (reference sequence). The V and J ends lost 5 bases and 0 bases respectively, with 17 bases between them. CDR3 in DNA: TGTGCCAGCAGCCCTAGCCAGGGGCCCTATAGCAATCAGCCCCAGCATTTT. Its translation is CASSPSQGPYSNQPQHF.

The J gene is TRBJ2-2, the V gene TRBV7-2; the D call may be TRBD1 or TRBD2 (5 bases each). Germline lookup yields CDR1 SGHTA and CDR2 FQGNSA. Trimming took off 6 bases at V and 1 base at J, with 15 bases between the two ends. This CDR3 has 16 amino acids. CDR3 sequence (DNA): TGTGCCAGCAGGTTGGGGGTTTCCATGAACACCGGGGAGCTGTTTTTT. Translated: CASRLGVSMNTGELFF. Together with reference TRBV7-2 and TRBJ2-2, the CDR3 gives the full variable domain: GAGVSQSPSNKVTEKGKDVELRCDPISGHTALYWYRQSLGQGLEFLIYFQGNSAPDKSGLPSDRFSAERTGGSVSTLTIQRTQQEDSAVYLCASRLGVSMNTGELFFGEGSRLTVL.

The CDR3 DNA follows: TGTGCCTGGGGAAACCCCTACGAGCAGTACTTC. Its translation: CAWGNPYEQYF. The chain links TRBV30 to TRBJ2-7; D ambiguous. Germline V CDR1 and CDR2: GTSNPN, SVGIG (reference sequence). V dropped 5 bases and J dropped 2 bases, with 7 bases sitting between them. The CDR3 contains 11 residues.

This clonotype has only a few counts. The V and J genes are TRBV6-5 and TRBJ2-1, with 14 bases matching TRBD2. The CDR3 loop spans 20 amino acids. V was pared by 4 bases and J by 2 bases, with 13 bases of the junction left unmatched. Looked up from germline, CDR1 is MNHEY and CDR2 is SVGAGI. The CDR3 nucleotides read TGTGCCAGCAGTTCCCTCCGACTAGCGGGGGGGCCGCAGACCTACAATGAGCAGTTCTTC. Amino acid sequence: CASSSLRLAGGPQTYNEQFF.

CDR3 sequence (DNA): TGTGCCAGCAGTACGGGGCCGGGGGGCAATCAGCCCCAGCATTTT. Translating it yields CASSTGPGGNQPQHF. The V call is TRBV6-5, the J call TRBJ1-5, with D perhaps matching TRBD1 (5 bases). With 5 bases removed from V and 2 bases from J, the gap between germline ends came to 13 bases. The CDR3 is 15 amino acids. The germline V gene encodes CDR1 MNHEY and CDR2 SVGAGI.

This clonotype was counted only a few times. The chain combines TRBV20-1 with TRBJ1-1; D gene ambiguous. Per the germline V gene, CDR1 is DFQATT and CDR2 is SNEGSKA (reference sequence). Trimming removed 3 bases from V and 0 bases from J, with 8 bases in between. The CDR3 sequence is 13 residues long. The CDR3 nucleotides read TGCAGTGCTAGTGCAGCTTTGAACACTGAAGCTTTCTTT. Encoded protein: CSASAALNTEAFF.

V gene TRBV10-3 combines with J gene TRBJ2-3, with TRBD1 identical over 9 bases. CDR1 and CDR2 from the germline V gene are ENHRY and SYGVKD. The V segment lost 5 bases and the J segment 4 bases; nucleotides outside the gene matches: 4. The CDR3 sequence is 14 residues long. CDR3 in DNA: TGTGCCATCAGTCCGGGACAGGGCCCAGATACGCAGTATTTT. Amino acids: CAISPGQGPDTQYF.

With regard to this clonotype: This may be a read error, as it is one base from a much larger clone. The V gene is TRBV7-2, the J gene TRBJ2-7; TRBD1 might be the D (6 bases). V dropped 6 bases and J dropped 4 bases, with 13 bases sitting between them. The length of the CDR3 is 13 residues. The germline gives CDR1 SGHTA, CDR2 FQGNSA. CDR3: CASRERGWYEQYF. For the CDR3, the DNA is TGTGCCAGCAGGGAGAGGGGGTGGTACGAGCAGTACTTC.

This clonotype was counted only a few times. The chain has TRBV3-1 and TRBJ1-2; tentative D call: TRBD1 (6 bases). The CDR3 consists of 15 residues. V dropped 0 bases and J dropped 10 bases, with 18 bases sitting between them. Germline V CDR1 and CDR2: LGHDT, YNNKEL (reference sequence). The CDR3 region has the DNA TGTGCCAGCAGCCAAGAGCGTATCACAGGGCGACACTACACCTTC. Amino acids: CASSQERITGRHYTF.

The V and J genes are TRBV9 and TRBJ2-1; D not resolved. The CDR3 length is 14 residues. In germline, CDR1 is SGDLS, CDR2 YYNGEE. With 1 base removed from V and 9 bases from J, the gap between germline ends came to 14 bases. The CDR3 reads CASSVRDFLSEQFF. The CDR3 DNA follows: TGTGCCAGCAGCGTAAGAGATTTTCTGAGTGAGCAGTTCTTC.

V gene TRBV12-5 combines with J gene TRBJ2-7; 8 positions agree with TRBD1. The CDR3 has 15 amino acids. CDR1 and CDR2 from the germline V gene are LGHNT and FRNRAP. Germline trimming cut 6 bases from V and 3 bases from J; bases unmatched to any gene: 10. The CDR3 sequence is CASGPPGTGNYEQYF. CDR3 coding DNA: TGTGCTAGTGGGCCTCCGGGGACAGGTAACTACGAGCAGTACTTC.

The count of this clonotype is one. The chain uses TRBV6-5 and TRBJ1-1; D gene ambiguous. The CDR3 covers 15 residues. From germline, CDR1 is MNHEY and CDR2 SVGAGI. V lost 5 bases and J 6 bases, leaving 19 bases between the germline ends. DNA of the CDR3: TGTGCCAGCAGTCCCCCTTATCGGGCCGGCCCTGAAGCTTTCTTT. Translated, it gives CASSPPYRAGPEAFF.

This clonotype was observed a handful of times. The rearrangement joins TRBV12-3 or TRBV12-4 to TRBJ1-4; D call uncertain. There are 13 residues in the CDR3. V shed 3 bases and J shed 8 bases, with 10 bases lying between them. The CDR3, as DNA: TGTGCCAGCAGTTTTGGTAGGGAGGAAAAACTGTTTTTT. It encodes CASSFGREEKLFF.

The chain carries TRBV29-1 and TRBJ2-2, with TRBD2 as a possible D gene (5 bases). V gave up 4 bases and J gave up 6 bases, with 15 bases separating them. The length of the CDR3 is 14 residues. CDR1 is SQVTM and CDR2 is ANQGSEA in the germline V gene. The CDR3 sequence: CSVGKATIPGELFF. In nucleotides, the CDR3 is TGCAGCGTTGGGAAGGCGACTATCCCCGGGGAGCTGTTTTTT.

This clonotype appeared a single time. This rearrangement joins TRBV18 to TRBJ2-5; TRBD1 matches at 7 bases. CDR1 and CDR2 (germline): KGHSH, LQKENI. The CDR3 sequence is 14 residues long. V shed 2 bases, J shed 6 bases, and the junction held 6 bases outside the gene matches. The CDR3: CASSPTDRAKTQYF. The CDR3, as DNA: TGTGCCAGCTCACCAACAGACAGGGCAAAGACCCAGTACTTC.

This sequence joins TRBV15 and TRBJ1-2, with D hard to call. The CDR3 contains 13 residues. V lost 0 bases and J 9 bases, leaving 11 bases between the germline ends. Germline V gene sequence: CDR1 LNHNV, CDR2 YYDKDF (reference sequence). In DNA, the CDR3 is TGTGCCACCAGCAGAGAGCCCGATAGGCGCTACACCTTC. This translates into CATSREPDRRYTF.

The V call is TRBV7-2, the J call TRBJ2-7, with D perhaps TRBD1 or TRBD2 (5 bases each). V was shortened by 4 bases and J by 2 bases, with 12 bases between the two germline ends. Looked up from germline, CDR1 is SGHTA and CDR2 is FQGNSA. The CDR3 loop spans 14 amino acids. CDR3 region: CASSSGLSPYEQYF. The CDR3 DNA follows: TGTGCCAGCAGCTCGGGGCTATCCCCCTACGAGCAGTACTTC.

This clonotype has a single count. The chain recombines TRBV18 with TRBJ1-1, with D perhaps matching TRBD1 (5 bases). Trimming stripped 3 bases from V and 3 bases from J, with 23 bases between. This CDR3 spans 18 amino acids. CDR1 is KGHSH and CDR2 is LQKENI in the germline V gene. The DNA for the CDR3 is TGTGCCAGCTCACCTCTCCCGGGATATTGGGGCGCGGACACTGAAGCTTTCTTT. Amino acid sequence: CASSPLPGYWGADTEAFF.

J is TRBJ2-4 and V is TRBV20-1; TRBD1 might be the D (6 bases). CDR3 length: 14 amino acids. The ends were cut back, 6 bases at V and 15 bases at J, with 27 bases in the middle. Germline-derived CDR1 and CDR2 are DFQATT and SNEGSKA (reference sequence). Written as DNA, the CDR3 is TGCAGTGCAGCCCCCAGGGGCCTCCCCCCGCATTCGTACTTC. Encoded protein: CSAAPRGLPPHSYF.

This chain joins TRBV28 and TRBJ2-7; D gene uncertain. Germline V gene lookup returns CDR1 MDHEN and CDR2 SYDVKM. V gave up 6 bases and J gave up 1 base, with 13 bases separating them. The CDR3 spans 14 residues. CDR3 bases: TGTGCCAGCAGGTTCTTGGTAGGTTCCTACGAGCAGTACTTC. It is translated as CASRFLVGSYEQYF. The variable domain in full, completed from reference TRBV28 and TRBJ2-7, reads DVKVTQSSRYLVKRTGEKVFLECVQDMDHENMFWYRQDPGLGLRLIYFSYDVKMKEKGDIPEGYSVSREKKERFSLILESASTNQTSMYLCASRFLVGSYEQYFGPGTRLTVT.

The chain recombines TRBV12-3 or TRBV12-4 with TRBJ2-1, with 7 positions matching TRBD1. This CDR3 has 16 residues. The V gene end was trimmed by 3 bases and the J gene end by 7 bases; junction bases not matched to a gene: 12. CDR3 region: CASSLFMVPGQNEQFF. The CDR3 DNA sequence: TGTGCCAGCAGTTTGTTCATGGTCCCGGGACAGAATGAGCAGTTCTTC.

This clonotype has just a few counts. The rearrangement uses TRBV29-1 and TRBJ2-7; 7 bases align to TRBD1. The CDR3 runs 14 residues. Germline V gene lookup returns CDR1 SQVTM and CDR2 ANQGSEA. The J segment lost 2 bases and the V segment lost 6 bases, leaving 10 bases of the junction unmatched. The CDR3 sequence: CSVLMRDRAYEQYF. The CDR3 DNA reads as TGCAGCGTCCTAATGAGGGACAGAGCCTACGAGCAGTACTTC.

This clonotype was counted only a few times. CDR3 sequence (DNA): TGCGCCAGCAGCTCCGGGACAGGCGGAATCGAGCAGTACTTC. Translated: CASSSGTGGIEQYF. The chain joins TRBV5-1 to TRBJ2-7; 8 nucleotides line up with TRBD1. This CDR3 region has 14 residues. The trim removed 3 bases at V and 6 bases at J, leaving 8 bases unmatched. The germline gives CDR1 SGHRS, CDR2 YFSETQ.

This clonotype was seen ten or more times. This rearrangement joins TRBV2 to TRBJ2-1, with 7 positions matching TRBD2. Losses at the gene ends were 6 bases for V and 7 bases for J; bases not matched to a gene: 6. Per the germline V gene, CDR1 is SNHLY and CDR2 is FYNNEI. The CDR3 is 13 residues long. The CDR3 bases are TGTGCCAGCAGCTCCGGGACTACAAATGAGCAGTTCTTC. Protein product: CASSSGTTNEQFF.

V and J are TRBV7-8 and TRBJ1-1, with D maybe TRBD1 (6 bases). Between the trimmed V and J ends, which lost 4 bases and 3 bases, there was a span of 18 bases. This CDR3 comprises 16 residues. Germline CDR1 and CDR2: SGHVS and FQNEAQ. The CDR3 sequence: CASSYPQGPTYTEAFF. The CDR3 DNA reads TGTGCCAGCAGCTACCCACAGGGACCAACATACACTGAAGCTTTCTTT.

The chain uses TRBV2 and TRBJ2-1, with D maybe TRBD2 (7 bases). This CDR3 is built from 15 residues. Germline V gene data show CDR1 as SNHLY and CDR2 as FYNNEI. V lost 2 bases, J lost 7 bases, and 15 bases lay in between. CDR3 sequence (DNA): TGTGCCAGCAGTGAACAGGGGAGGGTAATAAATGAGCAGTTCTTC. This gives the protein CASSEQGRVINEQFF. Drawing the rest from reference TRBV2 and TRBJ2-1, the complete variable domain is EPEVTQTPSHQVTQMGQEVILRCVPISNHLYFYWYRQILGQKVEFLVSFYNNEISEKSEIFDDQFSVERPDGSNFTLKIRSTKLEDSAMYFCASSEQGRVINEQFFGPGTRLTVL.

Note on this clonotype: A much more abundant neighbour one base away suggests this may be a read error. The V and J genes are TRBV28 and TRBJ2-7, with 8 positions matching TRBD1. The CDR3 has 15 residues. V lost 11 bases and J lost 2; bases outside the gene matches: 14. Germline-derived CDR1 and CDR2 are MDHEN and SYDVKM. CDR3 loop: CAGGSTGGPTYEQYF. CDR3 in DNA: TGTGCCGGCGGCTCCACAGGGGGACCTACCTACGAGCAGTACTTC.